This record covers a single T cell receptor beta chain. Its specific antigen is unknown. A read error may produce the germline difference seen at one junction end. The cohort consisted of 650 to 700 healthy bone marrow donors. At the time of sampling, every cohort member was nominally healthy, though immune exposures that went unrecorded were likely present. The donor tested CMV seronegative, placing the donor among the 352 seronegative members of the cohort. Every donor gave a peripheral blood sample, and the peripheral blood mononuclear cells from that sample were used for TCR beta sequencing. Genomic DNA extraction from the blood cell samples was performed with the Qiagen DNeasy Blood Extraction Kit. The germline V gene (reference sequence) specifies SEHNR as CDR1 and FQNEAQ as CDR2. The CDR3 measures 14 amino acids from cysteine to phenylalanine. Of all the DNA, just the CDR3 is kept, 42 bases in frame from base 1.

This sample stems from a study of cytomegalovirus exposure and HLA in healthy donors (dated by TCRdb to 2016 to 2017). The study in broad terms: In an earlier analysis of fewer than 750 of the donors, 276 Gb of sequence data and approximately 100 million unique TCR beta sequences from 180 million or so T cells were reported. Roughly 320 gigabases of sequencing data and tens of millions of unique TCR sequences made up an early release that covered approximately 650 HLA-typed donors. Among the 398 genotyped donors, approximately 76% belonged to the genetic ancestry cluster associated with self-reported Caucasian donors. The study aimed to test whether signatures of past pathogen exposure could be identified by cataloging public T cell receptors. The T cell repertoires of 670 or so subjects were profiled by immunosequencing and related to cytomegalovirus serostatus. Besides the first cohort of 666 subjects, a separate validation cohort made up of 90 to 150 different subjects was used. To predict cytomegalovirus infection status, the study brought together high-throughput TCR immunosequencing, statistical association of individual TCRs with disease status, and machine learning. In a later analysis, previously published TCR beta repertoires from 670 or so donors were re-analyzed and high-resolution HLA genotyping was added so that TCR occurrence patterns could be studied. The later analysis used no new phenotypic data to find candidate immune exposures, relying instead on TCR beta sequences and their occurrence across donors. An earlier analysis of 587 of the donors applied high-throughput TCR beta sequencing to assess whether each TCR beta V gene segment acted as functional or pseudogenic. Donor age, sex, ethnicity and CMV serostatus were collected together with the repertoire data. A later genetic analysis used genome-wide SNP genotypes for about 55% of the 666 donors, treating that subset as a discovery cohort. All discovery cohort repertoires had been generated using a single sequencing platform. HLA typing included class I and class II loci at four-digit resolution. Typing coverage differed by locus: A, B, C, DRB1 and DQB1 were typed in roughly 629-630 donors, DQA1 in roughly 510, DPA1 in around 610, and DPB1 in roughly 450. Because of strong linkage in the cohort, 5 or 6 DR-DQ haplotypes were treated as single units for association and clustering. Across some 400 genotyped donors of the cohort, an average of roughly 250,000 unique TCR beta nucleotide sequences per donor were sequenced, and 15% to 20% of those sequences were non-productive.

Libraries were prepared through the immunoSEQ multiplex PCR assay. A mixture of 60 forward primers for TCR Vbeta segments and 13 reverse primers for TCR Jbeta segments was used in the multiplex PCR. A multiplex PCR assay on genomic DNA amplified the CDR3 region of rearranged TCR beta genes. The Illumina HiSeq System was used to sequence the amplified TCR beta libraries as 87-base-pair reads. As for the authors' bioinformatics: Across the 500 to 850 repertoires, a later analysis counted some 81 million unique TCR beta chains, 9.5 million to 12 million of which were shared by at least two donors. A nearest-neighbor algorithm error-corrected the raw reads and collapsed the reads into unique sequences, merging closely related sequences to remove PCR and sequencing errors. CDR3 sequences were aligned to IMGT reference sequences to assign V, D and J gene segments. For a sequence to be retained, a match of at least six nucleotides to both a V gene segment and a J gene segment was required. A rearrangement was called productive if the CDR3 had no stop codons and remained in frame with V and J, and every other rearrangement was called non-productive. CDR3 was defined by IMGT convention, running from the second conserved V-encoded cysteine to the conserved J-encoded phenylalanine. The earlier analysis of more than 450 of the donors excluded sequences that lacked an unambiguous match to a single V gene segment. In an earlier analysis of 587 of the donors, a V segment was called functional when productive rearrangements were above 56.7%, and segregating when the standard deviation between donors exceeded 5%. A statistical classification framework was developed to diagnose cytomegalovirus status using the catalog of TCR beta chain sequences. A later analysis assigned V and J genes by comparing TCR nucleotide sequences with IMGT/GENE-DB human TR gene sequences. A later analysis assigned CDR3 sequences and most-parsimonious VDJ recombination scenarios with the TCRdist pipeline. In a later analysis, every TCR beta chain was defined by the combination of its CDR3 amino acid sequence and its V-gene family, and reads without a unique V-gene family were dropped. A later analysis removed several hundred highly shared, low-generation-probability nucleotide sequences to deal with suspected cross-contamination and a sequencing artifact. In a later analysis, a clonal expansion index was calculated for each public chain from normalized within-repertoire ranks of inferred template counts. In a later analysis, generation probabilities were computed using a VDJ recombination model fitted to out-of-frame rearrangements, and the results were checked against IGoR. In a later analysis, TCR-TCR, TCR-HLA and TCR-CMV co-occurrence was scored with hypergeometric tests, and a repertoire-size bias correction was applied to TCR pairs. False discovery rates were estimated in a later analysis by permuting HLA or CMV assignments 20 times. In a later analysis, co-occurring TCRs were grouped with DBSCAN, and TCRdist sequence similarity was added when clustering was performed within HLA-allele-positive subsets. Co-occurrence clustering excluded repertoires with fewer than 30,000 or more than 120,000 public chains, plus five with anomalous nucleotide sharing. TCRdb obtained this table from immuneACCESS and retained in-frame rearrangements with V and J assigned. These tables miss some clones; where compared with another copy, unresolved V genes account for less than half of the shortfall, and the remainder is unexplained. V, J and clone size derive from that table, while D and trimming were established from the DNA sequence. This sample gives under 250,000 clones in total; approximately 78% of them show up just once. The ten largest clones take up 3.5% to 4% of the sample.

Summary of the overall study and its limitations: CMV serostatus was the only immune exposure information available for the cohort. According to a later genetic analysis, donors in an Asian-associated ancestry cluster had fewer N-insertions in productive TCRs than the approximately 610-donor mean. Roughly uniform sequencing depth across donors was assumed in presence/absence analyses, although this assumption may not hold. A further reported finding was that TCR beta sequences accurately predicted the HLA-A and HLA-B alleles for most subjects in the first cohort. This cohort had only TCR beta chains sequenced, and the lack of alpha or paired-chain data limited which features could be detected. In a later analysis, HLA-associated TCR beta chains showed more clonal expansion and lower generation probabilities than non-associated chains that were equally common. A cluster of highly shared sequence variants was judged likely to be a technical artifact of the sequencing pipeline. The 87-base-pair reads could not distinguish some IMGT-functional V segments, including TRBV6-2 and TRBV6-3, so those segments were excluded. In an earlier analysis of roughly 560 of the donors, most TCR beta V segments were observed in productive rearrangements about 87% or about 30% of the time, broadly matching IMGT annotations. In a later analysis, several top co-occurrence clusters were reported to appear linked to parvovirus B19, influenza, CMV and Epstein-Barr virus. While some public TCRs were present in many individuals, most TCR sequences turned up only very rarely across donors. Because HLA typing was missing for some donors at each locus, association tests included only the typed subset. When HLA alleles, especially DR and DQ, strongly co-occurred, attributing TCR associations to individual alleles was difficult. Because counts were too low, some 17 rarely observed V segments, including chromosome 9 orphons, were excluded from the earlier analysis of 500 to 700 of the donors. In a later analysis, most CMV-associated TCR beta chains were found to appear HLA-restricted, with HLA associations seemingly driven largely by CMV exposure. In a later analysis, the rate of TCR association differed among HLA loci, with DRB1 alleles having the most associated TCRs and HLA-C alleles having the fewest. Correlated functional status among segregating V segments might reflect linkage disequilibrium, but an unknown experimental factor could not be ruled out. In a later genetic analysis, a missense DCLRE1C variant was associated with V-gene and J-gene trimming of TCR beta chains, and the association was replicated in an independent cohort. The classifier was reported to diagnose cytomegalovirus status with high specificity and sensitivity in both the original and validation cohorts. At a false discovery rate of 0.05, a later analysis linked 15,000 to 20,000 TCR beta sequences to specific HLA alleles. In the study, some 160 TCR beta chains were listed as associated with cytomegalovirus. The authors suggested that the approach could potentially be extended to other disease states and immunological phenotypes. A few of the identified cytomegalovirus-associated TCR beta chains were confirmed in vitro to be specific for cytomegalovirus antigens.

The chain is encoded by TRBV7-9 joined to TRBJ2-1; 8 central nucleotides agree with TRBD2. This TCR came from a male donor in good health and CMV-seronegative. Sequenced input: PBMCs. CDR3 protein: CSSSLAMSSGEQFF. The nucleotides are TGTTCCAGCAGCTTAGCGATGTCTAGCGGGGAGCAGTTCTTC.